These 32 T cell receptor beta chains were sequenced from one sample in a study of shared clonotypes between healthy human individuals. The data were produced by immunoSEQ multiplex PCR, yet TCRdb's version contains in-frame clones alone and is incomplete. The table shows more than 2 million clones, with approximately 94% occurring only once. The sequencing input was naive CD4+ T cells sorted from blood. Subset described: CD45RA+ positively selected. Receptors originate from a man aged 18 to 29 in good health.

V usage is TRBV19 and J usage is TRBJ2-3; 12 bases are a match to TRBD2. V was pared by 9 bases and J by 5 bases, with 9 bases of the junction left unmatched. The CDR3 has 15 residues. Germline lookup yields CDR1 LNHDA and CDR2 SQIVND (reference sequence). In DNA form, the CDR3 reads TGTGCCAGCGCAGCTAGCGGGAGGGCCCTAGATACGCAGTATTTT. It yields the protein CASAASGRALDTQYF.

The V call is TRBV9, the J call TRBJ2-3; 9 bases are a match to TRBD1. V lost 3 bases to trimming and J lost 5 bases; unmatched junction nucleotides: 7. CDR1 is SGDLS, CDR2 YYNGEE, per germline. This CDR3 comprises 15 residues. CDR3 amino acids: CASSARQGVVDTQYF. The DNA of the CDR3 is TGTGCCAGCAGCGCCAGACAGGGGGTAGTAGATACGCAGTATTTT.

V gene TRBV5-1 combines with J gene TRBJ1-5; D is undetermined. Trimming removed 0 bases from V and 3 bases from J, with 10 bases in between. CDR1 is SGHRS, CDR2 YFSETQ, per germline. This CDR3 has 15 residues. This CDR3 is CASSLVPGANQPQHF. The CDR3 region has the DNA TGCGCCAGCAGCTTGGTTCCGGGCGCCAATCAGCCCCAGCATTTT.

The V gene is TRBV25-1, the J gene TRBJ1-2; D is undetermined. CDR1 and CDR2 from the germline V gene are MGHDK and SYGVNS. This CDR3 spans 13 amino acids. Trimming left V 4 bases short and J 6 bases short, with 12 bases between. The CDR3 bases are TGTGCCAGCAGTGCCCATTCGACGGATGGCTACACCTTC. Its translation: CASSAHSTDGYTF.

This clone was counted a few times. Other nucleotide sequences in the sample specify the same CDR3. V usage is TRBV18 and J usage is TRBJ1-1; D remains unclear. V lost 3 bases to trimming and J lost 1 base, with 6 bases between them. Germline CDR1 is KGHSH and CDR2 is LQKENI. CDR3 length: 13 amino acids. The CDR3 sequence is CASSPTRNTEAFF. The DNA for the CDR3 is TGTGCCAGCTCACCGACCAGGAACACTGAAGCTTTCTTT.

This chain uses TRBV7-2 with TRBJ2-3; TRBD2 aligns across 7 bases. Germline CDR1 SGHTA, CDR2 FQGNSA. The CDR3 contains 13 residues. V was clipped by 5 bases and J by 11 bases; unmatched bases: 10. CDR3 amino acids: CASSRGPGGGQYF. For the CDR3, the DNA is TGTGCCAGCAGCCGCGGACCCGGCGGGGGGCAGTATTTT. The full variable domain, completed using reference TRBV7-2 and TRBJ2-3, is GAGVSQSPSNKVTEKGKDVELRCDPISGHTALYWYRQSLGQGLEFLIYFQGNSAPDKSGLPSDRFSAERTGGSVSTLTIQRTQQEDSAVYLCASSRGPGGGQYFGPGTRLTVL.

This chain joins TRBV11-2 and TRBJ2-1; the D is unclear. Trimming took 1 base from V and 9 from J, leaving 19 bases between them. The CDR3 length is 16 residues. Germline CDR1 SGHAT, CDR2 FQNNGV. The CDR3 DNA is TGTGCCAGCAGCTTAGTAAGGGCGCGCTCCGACTTTGAGCAGTTCTTC. As protein: CASSLVRARSDFEQFF. The full variable domain, rest sourced from reference TRBV11-2 and TRBJ2-1, is EAGVAQSPRYKIIEKRQSVAFWCNPISGHATLYWYQQILGQGPKLLIQFQNNGVVDDSQLPKDRFSAERLKGVDSTLKIQPAKLEDSAVYLCASSLVRARSDFEQFFGPGTRLTVL.

The V call is TRBV18, the J call TRBJ2-3; 8 bases match TRBD2. CDR1 is KGHSH and CDR2 is LQKENI in the germline V gene. The trim removed 3 bases at V and 3 bases at J, leaving 5 bases unmatched. The CDR3 is 15 residues long. The CDR3 here is CASSPPGGRTDTQYF. CDR3 bases: TGTGCCAGCTCACCCCCGGGGGGGCGGACAGATACGCAGTATTTT. Full variable domain (missing parts from reference TRBV18 and TRBJ2-3): NAGVMQNPRHLVRRRGQEARLRCSPMKGHSHVYWYRQLPEEGLKFMVYLQKENIIDESGMPKERFSAEFPKEGPSILRIQQVVRGDSAAYFCASSPPGGRTDTQYFGPGTRLTVL.

The CDR3, as DNA: TGTGCCAGCAGCTCGGGACAGTACACAGATACGCAGTATTTT. The encoded protein is CASSSGQYTDTQYF. The rearrangement uses TRBV11-2 and TRBJ2-3; the match to TRBD1 covers 7 bases. The V gene end was trimmed by 4 bases and the J gene end by 2 bases; junction bases not matched to a gene: 3. Germline values: CDR1 SGHAT, CDR2 FQNNGV. The CDR3 length is 14 residues.

V gene TRBV5-6 combines with J gene TRBJ1-4; the D gene is possibly TRBD1 (5 bases). CDR3 size: 16 residues. CDR1 is SGHDT, CDR2 YYEEEE, per germline. V was pared by 0 bases and J by 5 bases, with 14 bases between. The CDR3 DNA is TGTGCCAGCAGCTTGGGGGGCAAGGTCCAGAATGAAAAACTGTTTTTT. Encoded protein: CASSLGGKVQNEKLFF. Looking up the rest from reference TRBV5-6 and TRBJ1-4 gives the full variable domain: DAGVTQSPTHLIKTRGQQVTLRCSPKSGHDTVSWYQQALGQGPQFIFQYYEEEERQRGNFPDRFSGHQFPNYSSELNVNALLLGDSALYLCASSLGGKVQNEKLFFGSGTQLSVL.

The chain is built from TRBV2 and TRBJ1-1, with TRBD1 matching over 7 bases. Trimming cost V 6 bases and J 10 bases; bases outside gene matches: 5. The CDR3 consists of 11 residues. Germline CDR1 SNHLY, CDR2 FYNNEI. The CDR3 protein is CASSRDSRAFF. CDR3 nucleotide sequence: TGTGCCAGCAGCCGGGACAGCCGAGCTTTCTTT.

This chain uses TRBV9 with TRBJ2-7; D is unclear. The germline V and J ends were trimmed by 2 bases and 5 bases, with 5 bases remaining between them. CDR3 length equals 11 residues. Germline CDR1 SGDLS, CDR2 YYNGEE. The CDR3 DNA sequence: TGTGCCAGCAGCGTCGATAACGAGCAGTACTTC. It yields the protein CASSVDNEQYF.

The rearrangement uses TRBV30 and TRBJ2-7; 10 nucleotides line up with TRBD2. J gave up 2 bases and V 3 bases, and 4 bases lay outside the gene matches. CDR1 is GTSNPN and CDR2 is SVGIG in the germline V gene (reference sequence). The CDR3 runs to 14 residues. The CDR3 is CAWSGLAATYEQYF. CDR3 nucleotide sequence: TGTGCCTGGAGCGGACTAGCGGCAACCTACGAGCAGTACTTC.

This sequence joins TRBV10-3 and TRBJ2-7; 7 nucleotides align to TRBD1. Losses at the gene ends were 6 bases for V and 0 bases for J; bases not matched to a gene: 5. CDR3 size: 14 residues. Germline-derived CDR1 and CDR2 are ENHRY and SYGVKD. CDR3 sequence: CAISETGFSYEQYF. The CDR3 DNA reads TGTGCCATCAGCGAGACAGGGTTCTCCTACGAGCAGTACTTC.

V gene TRBV5-4 combines with J gene TRBJ1-4; possibly TRBD1 for D (5 bases). V lost 4 bases to trimming and J lost 8 bases, with 12 bases between them. Germline V gene lookup returns CDR1 SGHNT and CDR2 YYREEE (reference sequence). This CDR3 region has 13 residues. CDR3 region: CASSLGTREKLFF. For the CDR3, the DNA is TGTGCCAGCAGCCTCGGGACGAGGGAAAAACTGTTTTTT. The whole variable domain, remainder taken from reference TRBV5-4 and TRBJ1-4, is ETGVTQSPTHLIKTRGQQVTLRCSSQSGHNTVSWYQQALGQGPQFIFQYYREEENGRGNFPPRFSGLQFPNYSSELNVNALELDDSALYLCASSLGTREKLFFGSGTQLSVL.

The rearrangement uses TRBV5-6 and TRBJ1-6; D is undetermined. The CDR3 loop spans 14 amino acids. Germline CDR1 SGHDT, CDR2 YYEEEE. V was trimmed by 0 bases and J by 7 bases, leaving 8 bases between them. The CDR3 is CASSLVQENSPLHF. CDR3 DNA: TGTGCCAGCAGCTTGGTTCAGGAAAATTCACCCCTCCACTTT.

CDR3 in amino acids: CASSPPVGRGGTEAFF. In DNA form, the CDR3 reads TGTGCCAGCTCACCCCCCGTAGGGAGGGGGGGCACTGAAGCTTTCTTT. The chain carries TRBV18 and TRBJ1-1; D possibly corresponds to TRBD1 (6 bases). The CDR3 spans 16 residues. Germline values: CDR1 KGHSH, CDR2 LQKENI. Trimming cost V 3 bases and J 4 bases, with 18 bases left between them.

The V call is TRBV25-1, the J call TRBJ2-5; 8 positions agree with TRBD1. Germline CDR1 is MGHDK and CDR2 is SYGVNS. After removal of 4 bases from V and 6 bases from J, the junction contained 7 bases not matched to a gene. This CDR3 is built from 14 residues. CDR3 loop: CASSVPGGEKTQYF. The CDR3 DNA is TGTGCCAGCAGTGTACCAGGGGGCGAAAAGACCCAGTACTTC. Looking up the rest from reference TRBV25-1 and TRBJ2-5 gives the full variable domain: EADIYQTPRYLVIGTGKKITLECSQTMGHDKMYWYQQDPGMELHLIHYSYGVNSTEKGDLSSESTVSRIRTEHFPLTLESARPSHTSQYLCASSVPGGEKTQYFGPGTRLLVL.

This chain joins TRBV30 and TRBJ2-5; D remains unclear. V lost 7 bases, J lost 5 bases, and 11 bases lay in between. The germline V gene has CDR1 GTSNPN and CDR2 SVGIG (reference sequence). The CDR3 has 11 amino acids. The CDR3, as DNA: TGTGCCTCCGGTAACGACGAGACCCAGTACTTC. Translating it yields CASGNDETQYF. Filled out from reference TRBV30 and TRBJ2-5, the complete variable domain reads SQTIHQWPATLVQPVGSPLSLECTVEGTSNPNLYWYRQAAGRGLQLLFYSVGIGQISSEVPQNLSASRPQDRQFILSSKKLLLSDSGFYLCASGNDETQYFGPGTRLLVL.

The chain has TRBV2 and TRBJ2-5, with a weak D call TRBD1 (6 bases). The CDR3 spans 15 residues. Looked up from germline, CDR1 is SNHLY and CDR2 is FYNNEI. With 4 bases removed from V and 1 base from J, the gap between germline ends came to 13 bases. Here the CDR3 DNA reads TGTGCCAGCAGTGCACAACAGGGCCTCCAAGAGACCCAGTACTTC. This codes for CASSAQQGLQETQYF.

This sequence joins TRBV11-2 and TRBJ1-5; 9 nucleotides align to TRBD1. In germline, CDR1 is SGHAT, CDR2 FQNNGV. V shed 5 bases and J 5 bases; nucleotides not matched to a gene: 7. The CDR3 runs to 15 residues. CDR3 region: CASSPGTGWDQPQHF. The CDR3, as DNA: TGTGCCAGCAGCCCGGGGACAGGGTGGGATCAGCCCCAGCATTTT.

The rearrangement links TRBV5-4 to TRBJ2-6, with 12 positions matching TRBD1. CDR1 and CDR2 (germline): SGHNT, YYREEE (reference sequence). V shed 1 base, J shed 1 base, and the junction held 6 bases outside the gene matches. The CDR3 extends over 19 amino acids. The CDR3 DNA reads TGTGCCAGCAGCTTGCGGGGACAGGGGGCCTATTCTGGGGCCAACGTCCTGACTTTC. It codes for CASSLRGQGAYSGANVLTF.

A word on this clone: Additional DNA sequences in this sample encode the identical CDR3. The chain links TRBV6-1 to TRBJ1-4; 9 positions match TRBD1. Germline-derived CDR1 and CDR2 are MNHNS and SASEGT. CDR3 length: 13 residues. The V gene end was trimmed by 4 bases and the J gene end by 7 bases; junction bases not matched to a gene: 1. The CDR3 sequence: CASSADRGEKLFF. For the CDR3, the DNA is TGTGCCAGCAGTGCGGACAGGGGTGAAAAACTGTTTTTT.

The chain couples TRBV21-1 to TRBJ2-2; the table's TRBD1 call for D was not verified on the DNA. TRBV21-1 is an annotated pseudogene. The CDR3 totals 14 residues. The CDR3 DNA sequence: TGTGCCAGCGCAGGGGTCCCGGACACCGGGGAGCTGTTTTTT. Its translation is CASAGVPDTGELFF.

On this clone: At one boundary the junction diverges from the germline segment, which might be a read error. The CDR3 DNA sequence: TGTGCCAGCGGGAGGTGGACAGGGATGGTATTC. This sequence encodes CASGRWTGMVF. The rearrangement uses TRBV2 and TRBJ2-7; TRBD1 aligns across 8 bases. CDR3 length: 11 amino acids. In germline, CDR1 is SNHLY, CDR2 FYNNEI.

This chain uses TRBV6-1 with TRBJ1-2; D gene ambiguous. V was clipped by 2 bases and J by 5 bases, with 6 bases between them. Germline V CDR1 and CDR2: MNHNS, SASEGT. The CDR3 has 12 residues. The CDR3 coding sequence is TGTGCCAGCAGTGAAAACGGTTATGGCTACACCTTC. It specifies CASSENGYGYTF.

This chain connects TRBV30 to TRBJ1-5, with a possible D match to TRBD1 (5 bases). The CDR3 is made up of 14 amino acids. Trimming took off 7 bases at V and 0 bases at J, with 13 bases between the two ends. Germline-derived CDR1 and CDR2 are GTSNPN and SVGIG (reference sequence). In nucleotides, the CDR3 is TGTGCCTCCCAAGACAGCAATAGCAATCAGCCCCAGCATTTT. It is translated as CASQDSNSNQPQHF.

The V and J genes are TRBV5-4 and TRBJ2-7, with TRBD2 matching 13 bases. V dropped 5 bases and J dropped 0; count of bases not matched to a gene: 5. Per the germline V gene, CDR1 is SGHNT and CDR2 is YYREEE (reference sequence). This CDR3 region has 16 residues. CDR3 amino acids: CASRPGTSGASYEQYF. The CDR3 DNA sequence: TGTGCCAGCAGACCAGGGACTAGCGGGGCCTCCTACGAGCAGTACTTC.

This sequence joins TRBV5-1 and TRBJ2-2, with TRBD1 as a possible D gene (5 bases). Germline CDR1 reads SGHRS; CDR2 reads YFSETQ. This CDR3 has 15 residues. The V end was cut by 5 bases, the J end by 0 bases, with 11 bases between. The DNA of the CDR3 is TGCGCCAGCAGGTTACAGGAAGCGAACACCGGGGAGCTGTTTTTT. Its translation: CASRLQEANTGELFF.

The chain recombines TRBV5-4 with TRBJ2-5; TRBD2 agrees at 12 bases. Germline V CDR1 and CDR2: SGHNT, YYREEE (reference sequence). V dropped 4 bases and J dropped 1; count of bases not matched to a gene: 11. The CDR3 covers 18 residues. The CDR3 sequence: CASSPPSGTSGLQETQYF. CDR3 nucleotide sequence: TGTGCCAGCAGCCCACCATCTGGGACTAGCGGGCTCCAAGAGACCCAGTACTTC.

Remarks on this clone: Other DNA sequences of this sample code for an identical CDR3. This chain links TRBV18 with TRBJ2-7; D remains ambiguous. Germline-derived CDR1 and CDR2 are KGHSH and LQKENI. With 5 bases removed from V and 1 base from J, the gap between germline ends came to 3 bases. The length of the CDR3 is 11 residues. CDR3 in amino acids: CASSSSYEQYF. Written as DNA, the CDR3 is TGTGCCAGCTCATCTTCCTACGAGCAGTACTTC. The full variable domain, with the rest looked up from reference TRBV18 and TRBJ2-7, is NAGVMQNPRHLVRRRGQEARLRCSPMKGHSHVYWYRQLPEEGLKFMVYLQKENIIDESGMPKERFSAEFPKEGPSILRIQQVVRGDSAAYFCASSSSYEQYFGPGTRLTVT.

This clone was seen more than once but under ten times. The chain recombines TRBV30 with TRBJ1-4; D gene uncertain. Germline CDR1 GTSNPN, CDR2 SVGIG (reference sequence). This CDR3 spans 17 amino acids. Deletions cut 0 bases from V and 1 base from J, with 15 bases between. CDR3 in amino acids: CAWSVGSHVRTNEKLFF. CDR3 DNA sequence: TGTGCCTGGAGTGTAGGATCCCACGTAAGAACTAATGAAAAACTGTTTTTT.